This T cell receptor beta chain was sequenced for a study of response to subunit inactivated influenza vaccine. TCRdb recomputed calls from the RT-PCR reads with MiXCR, one row per CDR3 protein. The sample contains approximately 500,000 distinct CDR3 sequences, 20% to 25% of which appear only once. Germline CDR1 reads SEHNR; CDR2 reads FQNEAQ (reference sequence). This CDR3 is built from 12 residues. This clonotype has a handful of counts. At one boundary the junction diverges from the germline segment, which might be a read error. Separately, the same data were catalogued under a study of T cells expressing NK-cell markers. That work contributes: In generating TCR beta cDNA, 5'RACE template switching with UMIs was used. Repertoires of TCR beta were obtained from T cells sorted as CD3+CD56+NKG2C+, CD3+CD56+NKG2C- and CD3+CD56-NKG2C+. Of eight sequenced donors, seven were HCMV-seropositive and one HCMV-seronegative. An anti-gamma-delta TCR antibody was added in several experiments. It restricted sorting to alpha-beta TCR-expressing T cells. These clonotypes also led the CD3+CD56-NKG2C+ fraction in a handful of donors.

This receptor was identified in a man aged 50-59 years who received an inactivated influenza vaccine. The gene calls are TRBV7-9 and TRBJ1-3; D might be TRBD1 (6 bases). The input for sequencing was CD4+ T cells sorted from PBMCs, taken about 13 days after vaccination. CDR3 nucleotides: TGTGCCAGCAGCTTAGACTCCCGGGACACGGATTTT. It is translated as CASSLDSRDTDF. Drawing the rest from reference TRBV7-9 and TRBJ1-3, the complete variable domain is DTGVSQNPRHKITKRGQNVTFRCDPISEHNRLYWYRQTLGQGPEFLTYFQNEAQLEKSRLLSDRFSAERPKGSFSTLEIQRTEQGDSAMYLCASSLDSRDTDFGEGSWLTVV.